These 31 T cell receptor beta chains were all obtained from the same sample, sequenced in a study of CD8 T cells in ankylosing spondylitis. TCRdb re-analysed the 5' RACE reads in MiXCR, keeping a single row per CDR3 protein. This table holds 100,000 to 150,000 distinct CDR3 sequences, 9.3% found once. Material: blood, either unsorted or a sorted T cell fraction (not recorded which). These receptors all stem from a male donor with ankylosing spondylitis or in good health (not recorded which).

This clonotype was observed at least ten times. The chain joins TRBV5-1 to TRBJ2-7; no definite D call. The germline gives CDR1 SGHRS, CDR2 YFSETQ. The CDR3 runs to 12 residues. Deletions cut 1 base from V and 6 bases from J, with 8 bases between. CDR3 bases: TGCGCCAGCAGCTTGCCCGGACGCGAGCAGTACTTC. This sequence encodes CASSLPGREQYF.

This clonotype has a count of ten or more. The chain uses TRBV20-1 and TRBJ2-1; perhaps TRBD2 as D (6 bases). Trimming took off 6 bases at V and 5 bases at J, with 20 bases between the two ends. Germline assignment: CDR1 DFQATT and CDR2 SNEGSKA (reference sequence). CDR3 length equals 15 residues. CDR3: CSARRAGMVHNEQFF. In DNA, the CDR3 is TGCAGTGCCCGGAGGGCAGGGATGGTTCACAATGAGCAGTTCTTC.

The chain recombines TRBV7-8 with TRBJ2-1, with D perhaps TRBD1 (6 bases). The CDR3 has 20 amino acids. The germline V gene encodes CDR1 SGHVS and CDR2 FQNEAQ. V was shortened by 5 bases and J by 0 bases, with 26 bases between the two germline ends. The chain's CDR3 is CASSRRLGGRDNPSYNEQFF. CDR3 sequence (DNA): TGTGCCAGCAGCCGCCGACTTGGGGGCCGAGACAACCCCTCCTACAATGAGCAGTTCTTC.

This clonotype has at least ten counts. V is TRBV2 and J is TRBJ2-5; D remains unclear. The germline gives CDR1 SNHLY, CDR2 FYNNEI. Trimming took 7 bases from V and 3 from J, leaving 18 bases between them. The CDR3 contains 15 residues. CDR3 sequence (DNA): TGTGCCAGCACCACGAGCTGGGAAAACAAAGAGACCCAGTACTTC. This codes for CASTTSWENKETQYF. The complete variable domain, with remaining parts taken from reference TRBV2 and TRBJ2-5, reads EPEVTQTPSHQVTQMGQEVILRCVPISNHLYFYWYRQILGQKVEFLVSFYNNEISEKSEIFDDQFSVERPDGSNFTLKIRSTKLEDSAMYFCASTTSWENKETQYFGPGTRLLVL.

V is TRBV29-1 and J is TRBJ2-3; D gene ambiguous. The germline gives CDR1 SQVTM, CDR2 ANQGSEA. The CDR3 is 12 residues long. The ends were cut back, 4 bases at V and 2 bases at J, with 7 bases in the middle. The CDR3 DNA sequence: TGCAGCGTTGTAGGTTTCACAGATACGCAGTATTTT. Residues: CSVVGFTDTQYF.

Only a few counts were recorded for this clonotype. The CDR3 here is CASRSGLAAEETQYF. As DNA, the CDR3 is TGTGCCAGCAGATCGGGACTAGCGGCTGAAGAGACCCAGTACTTC. The V call is TRBV5-4, the J call TRBJ2-5; 11 bases map to TRBD2. Germline V gene sequence: CDR1 SGHNT, CDR2 YYREEE (reference sequence). The CDR3 consists of 15 residues. The junction had 6 bases not matched to a gene; V was cut back by 5 bases and J by 3 bases.

Many counts were recorded for this clonotype. The chain recombines TRBV15 with TRBJ2-5, with D perhaps matching TRBD2 (5 bases). The CDR3 loop spans 15 amino acids. V was trimmed by 8 bases and J by 5 bases, leaving 21 bases between them. Germline CDR1 and CDR2: LNHNV and YYDKDF (reference sequence). CDR3 nucleotides: TGTGCCACCGGGCACTCGGGGAACACAATGGAGACCCAGTACTTC. Its translation: CATGHSGNTMETQYF.

This clonotype was counted at least ten times. The chain links TRBV27 to TRBJ2-3; D is perhaps TRBD2 (5 bases). Trimming shortened V by 3 bases and J by 5 bases, and 6 bases separated the two germline ends. CDR1 and CDR2 from the germline V gene are MNHEY and SMNVEV (reference sequence). This CDR3 comprises 12 residues. The CDR3 sequence is CASSFRGDTQYF. CDR3 in DNA: TGTGCCAGCAGTTTTCGGGGAGATACGCAGTATTTT.

The chain has TRBV20-1 and TRBJ2-1, with 8 bases matching TRBD1. V dropped 2 bases and J dropped 7; count of bases not matched to a gene: 16. The CDR3 extends over 17 amino acids. Germline-derived CDR1 and CDR2 are DFQATT and SNEGSKA (reference sequence). CDR3 in amino acids: CSARLGQGVGTINEQFF. CDR3 coding DNA: TGCAGTGCTAGACTTGGACAGGGTGTGGGAACCATTAATGAGCAGTTCTTC.

At least ten counts were recorded for this clonotype. The J gene is TRBJ2-1, the V gene TRBV12-3 or TRBV12-4, with 14 positions matching TRBD2. CDR3 length: 15 residues. V shed 4 bases, J shed 8 bases, and the junction held 4 bases outside the gene matches. The CDR3 here is CASSSQGLAGDEQFF. CDR3 bases: TGTGCCAGCAGTTCCCAGGGACTAGCGGGAGATGAGCAGTTCTTC.

This clonotype was observed at least ten times. This rearrangement joins TRBV5-1 to TRBJ2-3; TRBD2 aligns across 13 bases. Germline trimming cut 5 bases from V and 6 bases from J; bases unmatched to any gene: 3. The germline CDR1 and CDR2 sequences are SGHRS and YFSETQ. CDR3 size: 14 residues. Written as DNA, the CDR3 is TGCGCCAGCAGAGGGACTAGCGGGGAGGATACGCAGTATTTT. Its translation is CASRGTSGEDTQYF.

In this sample, this clonotype turned up once. The chain combines TRBV7-2 with TRBJ1-6, with D unclear. Germline assignment: CDR1 SGHTA and CDR2 FQGNSA. The CDR3 is 15 amino acids. V gave up 1 base and J gave up 7 bases, with 11 bases separating them. CDR3 sequence: CASSLVAGGNSPLHF. DNA of the CDR3: TGTGCCAGCAGCTTAGTGGCAGGCGGAAATTCACCCCTCCACTTT.

The chain links TRBV12-3 or TRBV12-4 to TRBJ2-7; 10 bases line up with TRBD2. V lost 6 bases to trimming and J lost 2 bases; unmatched junction nucleotides: 4. The length of the CDR3 is 14 residues. CDR3 coding DNA: TGTGCCAGCAGACTAAGCGGGAGGGCCTACGAGCAGTACTTC. Its protein is CASRLSGRAYEQYF.

Details on this clonotype: A much larger clone lies a single base off, so this may be a read error. The chain employs TRBV5-5 and TRBJ2-7; D may be TRBD2 (6 bases). This CDR3 has 15 residues. Germline lookup yields CDR1 SGHKS and CDR2 YYEKEE (reference sequence). CDR3 protein: CASSFSLAGTYKQYF. In nucleotides, the CDR3 is TGTGCCAGCAGCTTTAGTCTGGCGGGAACCTACAAGCAGTACTTC.

There are many counts of this clonotype. The chain joins TRBV4-3 to TRBJ2-2; D gene unclear. This CDR3 has 14 amino acids. Trimming removed 4 bases from V and 1 base from J, with 7 bases in between. The germline CDR1 and CDR2 sequences are LGHNA and YSLEER. The CDR3 DNA reads TGCGCCAGCAGCCCGCGTCAGAACACCGGGGAGCTGTTTTTT. Its protein is CASSPRQNTGELFF.

This clonotype occurred many times. The V gene is TRBV5-1, the J gene TRBJ1-4; 8 bases match TRBD1. J gave up 7 bases and V 4 bases, and 12 bases lay outside the gene matches. Germline V CDR1 and CDR2: SGHRS, YFSETQ. This CDR3 spans 16 amino acids. The CDR3 DNA follows: TGCGCCAGCAGCACCACCCTCCGGACAGGGAGTGAAAAACTGTTTTTT. Encoded protein: CASSTTLRTGSEKLFF.

The chain employs TRBV7-2 and TRBJ2-1; possibly TRBD1 for D (5 bases). This CDR3 has 14 amino acids. Looked up from germline, CDR1 is SGHTA and CDR2 is FQGNSA. V was pared by 1 base and J by 5 bases, with 9 bases between. CDR3 loop: CASSLGSRDNEQFF. For the CDR3, the DNA is TGTGCCAGCAGCTTAGGGAGCAGGGACAATGAGCAGTTCTTC. The full variable domain, completed using reference TRBV7-2 and TRBJ2-1, is GAGVSQSPSNKVTEKGKDVELRCDPISGHTALYWYRQSLGQGLEFLIYFQGNSAPDKSGLPSDRFSAERTGGSVSTLTIQRTQQEDSAVYLCASSLGSRDNEQFFGPGTRLTVL.

This clonotype was picked up many times. V gene TRBV6-5 combines with J gene TRBJ2-3; D ambiguous. With 0 bases removed from V and 4 bases from J, the gap between germline ends came to 5 bases. CDR1 and CDR2 (germline): MNHEY, SVGAGI. The CDR3 extends over 13 amino acids. The CDR3 region has the DNA TGTGCCAGCAGTTACTCGATGTCAGATACGCAGTATTTT. Its translation is CASSYSMSDTQYF.

This clonotype was seen repeatedly, ten times or more. The chain links TRBV11-2 to TRBJ1-6, with 7 bases aligning to TRBD1. Germline V lookup: CDR1 SGHAT, CDR2 FQNNGV. J gave up 3 bases and V 3 bases, and 8 bases lay outside the gene matches. The CDR3 runs to 17 residues. CDR3 DNA: TGTGCCAGCAGCTTGGTGGGGACAGCCCACTATAATTCACCCCTCCACTTT. Protein sequence: CASSLVGTAHYNSPLHF.

This clonotype came up many times. The chain carries TRBV6-2 or TRBV6-3 and TRBJ2-1; D is unresolved. The ends were cut back, 0 bases at V and 8 bases at J, with 14 bases in the middle. Germline V gene sequence: CDR1 MNHEY, CDR2 SVGEGT. The CDR3 spans 15 residues. The CDR3 DNA is TGTGCCAGCAGTTACTCGGCGGTGGGAATTGATGAGCAGTTCTTC. It specifies CASSYSAVGIDEQFF.

V gene TRBV20-1 combines with J gene TRBJ2-7; 8 positions match TRBD2. The CDR3 extends over 11 amino acids. Losses at the gene ends were 6 bases for V and 6 bases for J; bases not matched to a gene: 4. CDR1 and CDR2 from the germline V gene are DFQATT and SNEGSKA (reference sequence). CDR3 in amino acids: CSARLASEQYF. The CDR3 DNA reads TGCAGTGCGAGACTAGCGAGCGAGCAGTACTTC.

Comment on this clonotype: Relative to the germline gene, one junction end is altered; a read error may explain this. The chain employs TRBV3-1 and TRBJ2-2, with 9 bases aligning to TRBD2. Germline values: CDR1 LGHDT, CDR2 YNNKEL (reference sequence). There are 17 residues in the CDR3. This CDR3 is CACSRPSGAGDTGELFF. DNA for the CDR3: TGTGCCTGCAGCCGACCTAGCGGGGCCGGGGACACCGGGGAGCTGTTTTTT.

This clonotype came up a few times. The CDR3 loop reads CASSLVLASSTDTQYF. The CDR3 DNA reads as TGCGCCAGCAGCTTGGTTCTAGCGTCTAGCACAGATACGCAGTATTTT. V and J are TRBV5-1 and TRBJ2-3; a weak D match, TRBD2 (6 bases). Deletions cut 0 bases from V and 0 bases from J, with 11 bases between. CDR3 length: 16 residues. Germline V gene sequence: CDR1 SGHRS, CDR2 YFSETQ.

This clonotype has only a few counts. The rearrangement uses TRBV27 and TRBJ1-4, with D hard to call. CDR3 length equals 14 residues. The V end lost 3 bases, the J end lost 8 bases, and 13 bases lay between the germline ends. Germline CDR1 MNHEY, CDR2 SMNVEV (reference sequence). This CDR3 reads CASSLIGSEEKLFF. The DNA of the CDR3 is TGTGCCAGCAGTTTGATAGGGTCGGAGGAAAAACTGTTTTTT.

This clonotype was seen many times. The chain recombines TRBV20-1 with TRBJ1-3; the match to TRBD1 covers 7 bases. J was trimmed by 2 bases and V by 6 bases; bases with no gene match: 7. Germline CDR1 is DFQATT and CDR2 is SNEGSKA (reference sequence). The CDR3 is 14 residues long. DNA of the CDR3: TGCAGTGCACTACAGGGGACGGCTGGAAACACCATATATTTT. This codes for CSALQGTAGNTIYF.

This clonotype was recorded many times. The chain links TRBV28 to TRBJ2-7; TRBD1 might be the D (7 bases). The CDR3 has 14 amino acids. The germline gives CDR1 MDHEN, CDR2 SYDVKM. The ends were cut back, 3 bases at V and 4 bases at J, with 13 bases in the middle. CDR3 sequence (DNA): TGTGCCAGCAGTTTGCAGGGGGGCTTGTACGAGCAGTACTTC. It is translated as CASSLQGGLYEQYF.

A few counts support this clonotype. CDR3 protein: CASSDSGQGKSSYNEQFF. CDR3 nucleotides: TGTGCCAGCAGTGACTCGGGACAGGGAAAAAGCTCCTACAATGAGCAGTTCTTC. The chain couples TRBV6-4 to TRBJ2-1; 9 positions agree with TRBD1. The CDR3 contains 18 residues. J lost 0 bases, V lost 0 bases, and 6 bases had no gene match. In germline, CDR1 is MRHNA, CDR2 SNTAGT.

The chain has TRBV20-1 and TRBJ2-7; the match to TRBD2 covers 13 bases. V shed 6 bases and J 0 bases; nucleotides not matched to a gene: 5. CDR3 length: 15 residues. The germline V gene encodes CDR1 DFQATT and CDR2 SNEGSKA (reference sequence). The CDR3 loop reads CSAQGTSGNSYEQYF. The DNA for the CDR3 is TGCAGTGCCCAAGGGACTAGCGGGAACTCCTACGAGCAGTACTTC.

This clonotype was recorded a few times. The V call is TRBV18, the J call TRBJ2-2, with D uncertain. The V end lost 4 bases, the J end lost 3 bases, and 12 bases lay between the germline ends. Germline V gene lookup returns CDR1 KGHSH and CDR2 LQKENI. CDR3 length: 15 residues. The CDR3 protein is CASSRKFKDTGELFF. The CDR3 coding sequence is TGTGCCAGCTCACGAAAATTCAAGGACACCGGGGAGCTGTTTTTT. The variable domain in full, with the rest retrieved from reference TRBV18 and TRBJ2-2, is NAGVMQNPRHLVRRRGQEARLRCSPMKGHSHVYWYRQLPEEGLKFMVYLQKENIIDESGMPKERFSAEFPKEGPSILRIQQVVRGDSAAYFCASSRKFKDTGELFFGEGSRLTVL.

This clonotype was seen at least ten times. V and J are TRBV5-6 and TRBJ2-5; D is perhaps TRBD2 (5 bases). This CDR3 comprises 18 residues. CDR1 is SGHDT and CDR2 is YYEEEE in the germline V gene. V lost 0 bases and J lost 2, with 20 bases in between. The CDR3 reads CASSLAGSGGSGQETQYF. The CDR3, as DNA: TGTGCCAGCAGCTTGGCGGGGAGTGGCGGCAGTGGACAAGAGACCCAGTACTTC.

This clonotype was counted at least ten times. The chain combines TRBV10-3 with TRBJ1-6; weak D call: TRBD1 (5 bases). The CDR3 is 14 residues long. Trimming stripped 6 bases from V and 8 bases from J, with 14 bases between. Germline V CDR1 and CDR2: ENHRY, SYGVKD. In nucleotides, the CDR3 is TGTGCCATCAGGGACGAAGGGACGGATTCACCCCTCCACTTT. Translating gives CAIRDEGTDSPLHF.